Each of the 17 T cell receptor beta chains below was sequenced from the same sample in a study of blood T cell repertoires in COVID-19. The table came from immunoSEQ multiplex PCR; TCRdb's copy has only in-frame clones and leaves some out. The sample lists a few hundred thousand clones; about 92% were seen once. The sample taken for sequencing was PBMCs or T cells enriched from blood (not recorded which). The receptors were sampled from a woman aged 25 to 45 who had recovered from COVID-19.

This clone showed up just once. The chain uses TRBV24-1 and TRBJ1-2; unclear D gene. This CDR3 has 14 residues. The ends were cut back, 3 bases at V and 1 base at J, with 8 bases in the middle. Germline CDR1 and CDR2: KGHDR and SFDVKD. The CDR3 reads CATSDAQYNYGYTF. The DNA for the CDR3 is TGTGCCACCAGTGATGCCCAGTATAACTATGGCTACACCTTC.

V usage is TRBV2 and J usage is TRBJ2-1, with 8 bases fitting TRBD2. J gave up 7 bases and V 5 bases, and 10 bases lay outside the gene matches. This CDR3 has 15 residues. The germline V gene has CDR1 SNHLY and CDR2 FYNNEI. CDR3 sequence (DNA): TGTGCCAGCAGTTCCGTCCCGGGACTAGGGAATGAGCAGTTCTTC. It is translated as CASSSVPGLGNEQFF.

The chain carries TRBV7-2 and TRBJ2-3, with 11 nucleotides matching TRBD2. The CDR3 is 15 residues long. V shed 6 bases, J shed 5 bases, and the junction held 7 bases outside the gene matches. Germline CDR1 reads SGHTA; CDR2 reads FQGNSA. CDR3 in DNA: TGTGCCAGCAGTGTTAGCGGGGGGGCTGGAGATACGCAGTATTTT. It codes for CASSVSGGAGDTQYF.

V usage is TRBV9 and J usage is TRBJ2-1; the match to TRBD2 covers 9 bases. The germline V gene encodes CDR1 SGDLS and CDR2 YYNGEE. Unmatched junction bases numbered 9, after V lost 0 bases and J lost 5 bases. The CDR3 spans 17 residues. CDR3 DNA sequence: TGTGCCAGCAGCGTAGAGGGTAGCGGGAGTCGGAACAATGAGCAGTTCTTC. Translated, it gives CASSVEGSGSRNNEQFF.

V usage is TRBV7-3 and J usage is TRBJ2-7; weak D call: TRBD1 (7 bases). Trimming removed 6 bases at V and 6 bases at J, with 12 bases between. This CDR3 spans 12 amino acids. Germline CDR1 and CDR2: SGHTA and FQGTGA. The DNA of the CDR3 is TGTGCCAGCAGTGTGCAGGGGGGCGAGCAGTACTTC. Protein sequence: CASSVQGGEQYF.

The chain joins TRBV10-2 to TRBJ1-6, with D possibly being TRBD1 (5 bases). V lost 0 bases, J lost 10 bases, and 16 bases lay in between. The CDR3 has 16 amino acids. Germline V gene data show CDR1 as WSHSY and CDR2 as SAAADI. The CDR3 DNA reads TGCGCCAGCAGTGAGTCCATAGCAGGGAAGGACTCACCCCTCCACTTT. Protein: CASSESIAGKDSPLHF.

This clone was seen a single time. The chain employs TRBV20-1 and TRBJ2-1; the D gene is possibly TRBD2 (6 bases). Looked up from germline, CDR1 is DFQATT and CDR2 is SNEGSKA (reference sequence). Trimming removed 3 bases at V and 9 bases at J, with 18 bases between. The length of the CDR3 is 14 residues. CDR3 amino acids: CSASLTGLRSEQFF. DNA for the CDR3: TGCAGTGCTAGTTTAACGGGACTCCGGAGTGAGCAGTTCTTC.

Points on this clone: The same CDR3 can be traced to other DNA sequences in this sample. The J gene is TRBJ1-5, the V gene TRBV12-3 or TRBV12-4; D is possibly TRBD1 (5 bases). This CDR3 is built from 13 residues. V was cut by 6 bases and J by 2 bases, with 8 bases left in between. DNA of the CDR3: TGTGCCAGCAGCAGGGCCGGCAATCAGCCCCAGCATTTT. This encodes CASSRAGNQPQHF.

As for this clone: This specimen includes other DNA sequences encoding the same CDR3. The chain couples TRBV5-1 to TRBJ2-5, with D hard to call. Germline V gives CDR1 SGHRS, CDR2 YFSETQ. This CDR3 contains 11 residues. V was pared by 2 bases and J by 4 bases, with 3 bases between. The CDR3 bases are TGCGCCAGCAGCTTTAGAGAGACCCAGTACTTC. It yields the protein CASSFRETQYF. Supplemented by reference TRBV5-1 and TRBJ2-5, the full variable domain reads KAGVTQTPRYLIKTRGQQVTLSCSPISGHRSVSWYQQTPGQGLQFLFEYFSETQRNKGNFPGRFSGRQFSNSRSEMNVSTLELGDSALYLCASSFRETQYFGPGTRLLVL.

The chain employs TRBV28 and TRBJ1-6; TRBD1 aligns across 8 bases. V dropped 8 bases and J dropped 7; count of bases not matched to a gene: 10. This CDR3 comprises 15 residues. Germline V lookup: CDR1 MDHEN, CDR2 SYDVKM. CDR3 sequence (DNA): TGTGCCAGCCGAACCCGGGACAGGAGGAATTCACCCCTCCACTTT. It codes for CASRTRDRRNSPLHF.

The rearrangement links TRBV7-6 to TRBJ2-1, with D maybe TRBD2 (6 bases). CDR3 length: 18 amino acids. The V end was cut by 1 base, the J end by 5 bases, with 21 bases between. Germline CDR1 SGHVS, CDR2 FNYEAQ. Written as DNA, the CDR3 is TGTGCCAGCAGCTTAGGTTTAGCGGACGAAACCCCCCACAATGAGCAGTTCTTC. Amino acids: CASSLGLADETPHNEQFF.

The V and J genes are TRBV10-2 and TRBJ1-2; unclear D gene. CDR3 length equals 15 residues. Germline V gives CDR1 WSHSY, CDR2 SAAADI. V dropped 0 bases and J dropped 6 bases, with 14 bases sitting between them. The CDR3 DNA is TGCGCCAGCAGTGAGTCGAGACTCCTAACGGATGGCTACACCTTC. Its translation is CASSESRLLTDGYTF.

This clone showed up just once. The chain links TRBV5-4 to TRBJ2-7, with 8 bases matching TRBD1. CDR1 SGHNT and CDR2 YYREEE come from the germline V gene (reference sequence). The CDR3 contains 14 residues. V was pared by 4 bases and J by 5 bases, with 8 bases of the junction left unmatched. CDR3 nucleotide sequence: TGTGCCAGCAGCCCGCCGACAGGGGACCACGAGCAGTACTTC. Translated, it gives CASSPPTGDHEQYF.

J is TRBJ2-1 and V is TRBV6-5; 12 bases agree with TRBD2. Germline V gene sequence: CDR1 MNHEY, CDR2 SVGAGI. V lost 8 bases to trimming and J lost 8 bases; unmatched junction nucleotides: 7. The CDR3 runs to 14 residues. CDR3 protein: CASLGLAGLDEQFF. In DNA form, the CDR3 reads TGTGCCAGCCTAGGACTAGCGGGACTGGATGAGCAGTTCTTC.

V usage is TRBV30 and J usage is TRBJ1-3; TRBD1 matches at 9 bases. J lost 5 bases, V lost 5 bases, and 4 bases had no gene match. The length of the CDR3 is 13 residues. In germline, CDR1 is GTSNPN, CDR2 SVGIG (reference sequence). The CDR3, as DNA: TGTGCCTGGGGGACAGGGACGCGAAACACCATATATTTT. Translating gives CAWGTGTRNTIYF.

The rearrangement uses TRBV6-2 or TRBV6-3 and TRBJ1-5; maybe TRBD1 (5 bases). Germline V lookup: CDR1 MNHEY, CDR2 SVGEGT. Trimming removed 6 bases at V and 4 bases at J, with 19 bases between. CDR3 length: 16 residues. In DNA, the CDR3 is TGTGCCAGCAGCCCCCATTTTGACAGCTGGAATCAGCCCCAGCATTTT. Its protein is CASSPHFDSWNQPQHF.

A single count supports this clone. This chain uses TRBV19 with TRBJ2-3; weak D call: TRBD2 (7 bases). The CDR3 loop spans 13 amino acids. The V gene lost 6 bases and the J gene lost 9 bases, with 16 bases spanning the gap. In germline, CDR1 is LNHDA, CDR2 SQIVND (reference sequence). CDR3 sequence: CASSHAGANTQYF. The CDR3 region has the DNA TGTGCCAGTAGCCACGCGGGGGCGAACACGCAGTATTTT.